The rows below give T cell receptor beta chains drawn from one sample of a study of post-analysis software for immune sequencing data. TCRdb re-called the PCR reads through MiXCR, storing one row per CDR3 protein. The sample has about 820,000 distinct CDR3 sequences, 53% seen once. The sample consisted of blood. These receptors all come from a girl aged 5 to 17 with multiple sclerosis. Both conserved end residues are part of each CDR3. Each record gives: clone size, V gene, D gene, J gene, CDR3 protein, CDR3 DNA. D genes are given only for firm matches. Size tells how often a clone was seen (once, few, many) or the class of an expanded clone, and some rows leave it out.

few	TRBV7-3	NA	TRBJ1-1	CASSLKGQSTEAFF	TGTGCCAGCAGCTTAAAGGGACAAAGCACTGAAGCTTTCTTT
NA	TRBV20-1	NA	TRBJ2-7	CSQAGQAYEQYF	TGCAGTCAAGCGGGACAGGCCTACGAGCAGTACTTC
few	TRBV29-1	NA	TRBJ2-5	CSVVGYGETQYF	TGCAGCGTTGTAGGGTATGGAGAGACCCAGTACTTC
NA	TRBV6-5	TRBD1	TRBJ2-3	CASRTEQGTTDTLYF	TGTGCCAGCAGGACCGAACAGGGGACCACAGATACGCTGTATTTT
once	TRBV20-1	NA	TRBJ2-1	CSARPPQRPTRGETQFF	TGCAGTGCCAGACCTCCCCAACGACCGACCAGGGGCGAGACCCAGTTCTTC
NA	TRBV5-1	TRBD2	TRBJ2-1	CASSFRDYLQFF	TGCGCCAGCAGCTTTCGGGACTACCTTCAGTTCTTC
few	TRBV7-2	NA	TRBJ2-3	CASRVYGRVDTQYF	TGTGCCAGCAGAGTTTACGGGCGGGTAGATACGCAGTATTTT
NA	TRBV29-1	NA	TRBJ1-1	CSVEAGVSTEAFF	TGCAGCGTTGAAGCAGGGGTGTCCACTGAAGCTTTCTTT
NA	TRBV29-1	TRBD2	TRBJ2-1	CSVELAVSSYNEQFF	TGCAGCGTTGAACTAGCGGTGAGCTCCTACAATGAGCAGTTCTTC
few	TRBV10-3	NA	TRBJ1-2	CAISDDRNYGYTF	TGTGCCATCAGTGATGACCGTAACTATGGCTACACCTTC
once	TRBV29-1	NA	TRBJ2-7	CSVAGDPRGLGDSYEQYF	TGCAGCGTCGCTGGGGACCCAAGGGGACTGGGGGACTCCTACGAGCAGTACTTC
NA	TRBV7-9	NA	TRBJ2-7	CAGTRGGYNEQYF	TGTGCCGGCACTAGGGGCGGCTACAATGAGCAGTACTTC
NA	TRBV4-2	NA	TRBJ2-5	CASSQDKIQETQYF	TGTGCCAGCAGCCAAGATAAAATTCAAGAGACCCAGTACTTC
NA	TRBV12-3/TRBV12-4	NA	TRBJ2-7	CASSPLSFYEQYF	TGTGCCAGCAGCCCCTTGTCGTTCTACGAGCAGTACTTC
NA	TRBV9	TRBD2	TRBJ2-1	CASSGGASGSTYNEQFF	TGTGCCAGCAGCGGGGGGGCTAGCGGGAGTACCTACAATGAGCAGTTCTTC
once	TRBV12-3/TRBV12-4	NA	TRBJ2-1	CASSLPPSFFYNEQFF	TGTGCCAGCAGTTTACCCCCTAGCTTCTTCTACAATGAGCAGTTCTTC
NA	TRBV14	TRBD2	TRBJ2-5	CASSQGNGRAETQYF	TGTGCCAGCAGCCAAGGGAACGGGAGGGCAGAGACCCAGTACTTC
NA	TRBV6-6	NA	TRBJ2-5	CASSLHSRETQYF	TGTGCCAGCAGCCTTCATTCCCGTGAGACCCAGTACTTC
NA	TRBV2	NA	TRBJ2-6	CASSDTGSTSGANVLTF	TGTGCCAGCAGCGATACAGGTTCCACCTCTGGGGCCAACGTCCTGACTTTC
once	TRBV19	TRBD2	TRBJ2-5	CASRWGGSETQYF	TGTGCCAGTAGGTGGGGGGGGTCCGAGACCCAGTACTTC
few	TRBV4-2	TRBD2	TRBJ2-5	CASSQERLAEETQYF	TGTGCCAGCAGCCAAGAGCGACTAGCGGAAGAGACCCAGTATTTC
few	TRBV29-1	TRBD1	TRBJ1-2	CSVVGGGDYGYTF	TGCAGCGTTGTGGGAGGGGGCGACTATGGCTACACCTTC
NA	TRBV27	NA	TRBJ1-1	CASSLSSGEAFF	TGTGCCAGCAGTTTATCTTCGGGTGAAGCTTTCTTT
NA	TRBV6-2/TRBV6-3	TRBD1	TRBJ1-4	CASRYAGGSRKLFF	TGTGCCAGCAGGTACGCAGGGGGCAGCAGGAAACTGTTTTTT
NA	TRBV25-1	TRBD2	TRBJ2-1	CASSEGTSPYNEQFF	TGTGCCAGCAGTGAAGGGACTAGTCCCTACAATGAGCAGTTCTTC
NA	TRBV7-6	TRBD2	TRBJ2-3	CASTNVGGGLSTQYF	TGTGCCAGCACCAATGTCGGGGGGGGCCTTTCTACGCAGTATTTT
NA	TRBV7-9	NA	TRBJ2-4	CASSLDLGLSKNIQYF	TGTGCCAGCAGCTTAGATCTGGGACTTTCCAAAAACATTCAGTACTTC
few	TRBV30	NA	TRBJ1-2	CAGRTPSGYGYTF	TGTGCCGGGAGGACCCCGTCCGGCTATGGCTACACCTTC
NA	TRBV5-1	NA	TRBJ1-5	CASSFSIGLAGNQPQHF	TGCGCCAGCAGCTTTTCCATAGGACTAGCGGGAAATCAGCCCCAGCATTTT
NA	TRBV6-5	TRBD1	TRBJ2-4	CASSYGGTGGHIQYF	TGTGCCAGCAGTTACGGTGGGACAGGGGGTCACATTCAGTACTTC
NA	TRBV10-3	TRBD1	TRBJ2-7	CAISEPTGVKNEQYF	TGTGCCATCAGTGAACCGACAGGGGTTAAGAACGAGCAGTACTTC
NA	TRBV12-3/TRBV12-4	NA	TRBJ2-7	CASSTGTSEYEQYF	TGTGCCAGCAGTACCGGGACGAGCGAGTACGAGCAGTACTTC
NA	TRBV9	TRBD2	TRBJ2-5	CASSVAGGVLGETQYF	TGTGCCAGCAGCGTAGCTGGGGGGGTATTAGGAGAGACCCAGTACTTC
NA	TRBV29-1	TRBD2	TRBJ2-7	CSAAIGLAGGYEQYF	TGCAGCGCCGCGATAGGACTAGCGGGCGGCTACGAGCAGTACTTC
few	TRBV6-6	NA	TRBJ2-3	CASKDVTTRDTQYF	TGTGCCAGCAAGGACGTGACTACCAGGGATACGCAGTATTTT
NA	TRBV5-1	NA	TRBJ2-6	CASSLRDAPKSSGANVLTF	TGCGCCAGCAGCTTGAGGGACGCACCGAAGAGCTCTGGGGCCAACGTCCTGACTTTC
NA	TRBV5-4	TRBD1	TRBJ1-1	CASSSPGQRLNTEAFF	TGTGCCAGCAGCTCCCCGGGACAGCGGTTGAACACTGAAGCTTTCTTT
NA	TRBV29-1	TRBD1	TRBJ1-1	CSVGVQHLQGAEAFF	TGCAGCGTTGGAGTCCAGCACTTACAGGGGGCTGAAGCTTTCTTT
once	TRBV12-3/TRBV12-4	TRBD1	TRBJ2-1	CASRTGQGLYNEQFF	TGTGCCAGCAGAACGGGACAGGGCCTGTACAATGAGCAGTTCTTC
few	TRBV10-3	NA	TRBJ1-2	CAISESQAHNNYGYTF	TGTGCCATCAGTGAGTCCCAGGCCCATAATAACTATGGCTACACCTTC
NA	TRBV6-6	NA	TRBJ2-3	CASSYLRGGADTQYF	TGTGCCAGCAGTTACTTGAGGGGCGGGGCAGATACGCAGTATTTT
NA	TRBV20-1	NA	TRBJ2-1	CSARDQGGTHEQFF	TGCAGTGCTAGAGATCAGGGGGGGACGCACGAGCAGTTCTTC
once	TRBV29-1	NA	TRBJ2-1	CSAKDSNEQFF	TGCAGCGCCAAGGACAGCAATGAGCAGTTCTTC
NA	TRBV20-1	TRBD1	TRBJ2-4	CSIPGTAFEAKNIQYF	TGCAGCATACCCGGGACAGCCTTCGAGGCCAAAAACATTCAGTACTTC
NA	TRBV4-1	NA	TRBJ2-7	CASSQALAQAGFYEQYF	TGCGCCAGCAGCCAAGCCCTCGCGCAGGCGGGCTTCTACGAGCAGTACTTC
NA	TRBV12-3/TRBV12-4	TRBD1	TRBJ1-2	CASSFGTAANYGYTF	TGTGCCAGCAGTTTTGGGACAGCCGCTAACTATGGCTACACCTTC
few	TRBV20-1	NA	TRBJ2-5	CSASRGAETQYF	TGCAGTGCTAGTCGGGGGGCTGAGACCCAGTACTTC
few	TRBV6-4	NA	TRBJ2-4	CASITGPRARKGIGIQYF	TGTGCCAGCATTACGGGTCCGAGGGCTCGGAAAGGCATTGGCATTCAGTACTTC
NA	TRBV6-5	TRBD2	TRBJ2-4	CASSYGGDKNIQYF	TGTGCCAGCAGTTACGGGGGGGATAAAAACATTCAGTACTTC
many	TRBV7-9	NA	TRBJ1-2	CASSDTVNYGYTF	TGTGCCAGCAGCGATACGGTTAACTATGGCTACACCTTC
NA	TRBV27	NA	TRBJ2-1	CASREGPAYNEQFF	TGTGCCAGCAGAGAGGGCCCCGCCTACAATGAGCAGTTCTTC
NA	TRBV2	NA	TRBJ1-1	CASSATFLDTEAFF	TGTGCCAGCAGTGCCACATTCCTGGACACTGAAGCTTTCTTT
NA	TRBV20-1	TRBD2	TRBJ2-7	CSARDPASGSSEQYF	TGCAGTGCTAGAGACCCGGCTAGCGGGAGCAGTGAGCAGTACTTC
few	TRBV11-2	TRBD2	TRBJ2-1	CASSPSGRADNEQFF	TGTGCCAGCAGCCCTAGCGGGAGGGCTGACAATGAGCAGTTCTTC
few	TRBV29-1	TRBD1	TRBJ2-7	CSVATGEPYEQYF	TGCAGCGTCGCTACAGGGGAGCCCTACGAGCAGTACTTC
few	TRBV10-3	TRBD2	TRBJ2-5	CAISSGTGTSGGRSREQYF	TGTGCCATCAGTTCTGGGACCGGGACTAGCGGGGGTAGGTCTCGGGAGCAGTACTTC
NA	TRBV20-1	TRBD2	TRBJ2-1	CSASLPAGLSSEQFF	TGCAGTGCTAGTCTCCCAGCGGGATTAAGTAGTGAGCAGTTCTTC
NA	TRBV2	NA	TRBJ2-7	CASSSQGGEQYF	TGTGCCAGCAGTTCCCAGGGAGGCGAGCAGTACTTC
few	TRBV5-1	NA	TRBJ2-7	CASREPGFYEQYF	TGCGCCAGCAGGGAGCCAGGGTTCTACGAGCAGTACTTC
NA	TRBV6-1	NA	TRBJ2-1	CASSGLWEQGKHNEQFF	TGTGCCAGCAGTGGCCTTTGGGAGCAGGGGAAGCACAATGAGCAGTTCTTC